The clone carrying this T cell receptor beta chain was seen at least ten times. What it binds is unknown. Per the germline V gene, CDR1 is MNHEY and CDR2 is SVGAGI. Trimming cost V 4 bases and J 3 bases, with 11 bases left between them. The CDR3 covers 14 residues. The sample belongs to a study of Graves' ophthalmopathy and Graves' hyperthyroidism. Whole-study results and caveats: Sensitivity of 87.88% and specificity of almost 83% were achieved when a 13-signature model separated ophthalmopathy from stable hyperthyroidism.

Scientists amplified the TCR beta CDR3 regions from RNA transcripts. The first-round RT-PCR employed HTBI primers together with the Qiagen OneStep RT-PCR kit. A multiplex PCR was then performed as the second round. One entry per CDR3 protein, called by TCRdb with MiXCR from the multiplex PCR reads. The table lists hundreds of thousands of distinct CDR3 sequences, 15% to 17% of them singletons. The chain carries TRBV6-5 and TRBJ2-3, with D unclear. This TCR was sampled from a young woman with stable Graves' hyperthyroidism. Sequenced sample: peripheral blood. The CDR3, as DNA: TGTGCCAGCAGTTTAGATCCCGTAACAGATACGCAGTATTTT. It is translated as CASSLDPVTDTQYF.